This record concerns one TCR beta chain sequence. Its specificity is not known. From germline, CDR1 is SGHDT and CDR2 YYEEEE. The V end lost 0 bases, the J end lost 5 bases, and 9 bases lay between the germline ends. This CDR3 region has 13 residues. Treatment: oral pan-JAK inhibitor, 5-10 mg twice daily. The sample is drawn from a study of CD8+ T cells in alopecia areata. At the level of the study: It was oral tofacitinib, at 5 to 10 mg twice daily, that treated patients received. Overall study findings and caveats: Relative to mice, TCR sharing across patients was less clear, a difference possibly HLA-related.

Extraction of RNA preceded its reverse transcription into cDNA, which served as the sequencing template. Method: immunoSEQ multiplex PCR; TCRdb's copy keeps in-frame clones and lacks some. The table includes roughly 110,000 clones, about 59% detected once. This chain joins TRBV5-6 and TRBJ2-7, with unresolved D. Sequenced material: CD8+ T cells sorted from blood, taken at week 24, from a patient treated with tofacitinib. The source of this sequence is a human donor with alopecia areata. The CDR3 loop reads CASSLDPQDEQYF. The CDR3 bases are TGTGCCAGCAGCTTGGACCCGCAGGACGAGCAGTACTTC.